A selection of T cell receptor beta chains follows, all from one sample in a study of blood T cell repertoires in COVID-19. TCRdb keeps only in-frame clones here, not all; method: immunoSEQ multiplex PCR. The data show 25,000 to 35,000 clones, approximately 84% seen once. Sequences were obtained from peripheral blood. These receptor sequences come from an elderly woman with acute or convalescent COVID-19. CDR3s include the opening cysteine and the closing phenylalanine or tryptophan.

cdr3_aa	v_call	j_call
CASSAAYRNTEAFF	TRBV9	TRBJ1-1
CSVGLPDGTQYF	TRBV29-1	TRBJ2-5
CASSPNRGGPQHF	TRBV18	TRBJ1-5
CASSSPWGQGGQPQHF	TRBV6-5	TRBJ1-5
CASSLAGGADYGYTF	TRBV5-1	TRBJ1-2
CASSQELGQGGYGYTF	TRBV3-1/TRBV3-2	TRBJ1-2
CASRAEGAQKLFF	TRBV2	TRBJ1-4
CASSRQTGNHNSPLHF	TRBV14	TRBJ1-6
CASSTRQGDTIYF	TRBV13	TRBJ1-3
CATARGGQETQYF	TRBV24-1	TRBJ2-5
CATSSQEGGEKLFF	TRBV15	TRBJ1-4
CASSQDSLAGETQYF	TRBV4-1	TRBJ2-5
CASSSGTSGPGELFF	TRBV6-6	TRBJ2-2
CASSQERQGRAFF	TRBV3-1/TRBV3-2	TRBJ1-1
CASTTGTGRVGELFF	TRBV2	TRBJ2-2
CASSSTPLASGGVETQYF	TRBV7-7	TRBJ2-5
CAISELDRAGGTEAFF	TRBV10-3	TRBJ1-1
CASSLTGDEQFF	TRBV5-1	TRBJ2-1
CASSRISASYEQYF	TRBV19	TRBJ2-7
CASSLGQDIPYF	TRBV19	TRBJ1-5
CAWSVTGRGYEQYF	TRBV30	TRBJ2-7
CASSRTGDEAFF	TRBV18	TRBJ1-1
CASSQGLAGNYEQYF	TRBV3-1/TRBV3-2	TRBJ2-7
CASSLGLAGDTGELFF	TRBV13	TRBJ2-2
CASSLGSGKVDTQYF	TRBV11-3	TRBJ2-3
CASSDSGGAIQYF	TRBV7-2	TRBJ2-4
CASSFEGAGEETQYF	TRBV28	TRBJ2-5
CASSPRPGYNSPLHF	TRBV7-3	TRBJ1-6
CASSLEQENTEAFF	TRBV7-2	TRBJ1-1
CASSWGQSNQPQHF	TRBV5-6	TRBJ1-5
CASSPPRGGNSPLHF	TRBV7-9	TRBJ1-6
CASTHQGLGVYEQYF	TRBV28	TRBJ2-7
CASSLEAGVSNEQFF	TRBV5-1	TRBJ2-1
CASSITGGETNEKLFF	TRBV4-1	TRBJ1-4
CAWRGAYGYTF	TRBV30	TRBJ1-2
CASSWGTGQGEKLFF	TRBV5-8	TRBJ1-4
CASSPGQANTGELFF	TRBV11-3	TRBJ2-2
CASSLEGYEQFF	TRBV7-9	TRBJ2-1
CAISEVQEAYDGYTF	TRBV10-3	TRBJ1-2
CASGRGQQNQPQHF	TRBV5-8	TRBJ1-5
CASSLERRTEAFF	TRBV11-2	TRBJ1-1
CASSATTWTDTQYF	TRBV28	TRBJ2-3
CASKTNTGRNQPQHF	TRBV6-6	TRBJ1-5
CAIRGPNQPQHF	TRBV28	TRBJ1-5
CATSRDATGGSPLHF	TRBV15	TRBJ1-6
CASPTSGATNTGELFF	TRBV7-2	TRBJ2-2
CASSLVSGFAGELFF	TRBV7-9	TRBJ2-2
CASSIAPQGRNYGYTF	TRBV19	TRBJ1-2
CASSEAGRGYEQYF	TRBV2	TRBJ2-7
CASSRGTNEKLFF	TRBV11-2	TRBJ1-4
CASSTTGGSYQETQYF	TRBV5-4	TRBJ2-5
CASSYPSGGSYNEQFF	TRBV6-5	TRBJ2-1
CASSWIGGEETQYF	TRBV27	TRBJ2-5
CASNAGWSSYNSPLHF	TRBV19	TRBJ1-6
CASSQDPSGANVLTF	TRBV5-6	TRBJ2-6
CASSLYSGGSYGYTF	TRBV5-6	TRBJ1-2
CASGDSNTREQFF	TRBV2	TRBJ2-1
CASSIVYPTGGYFYEQYF	TRBV19	TRBJ2-7